The 4 T cell receptor beta chains below come from one sample, sequenced in a study of vaccination effects on CD4 cells after COVID-19. These receptors lack a known antigen. Assay: immunoSEQ multiplex PCR; the TCRdb copy retains only in-frame clones and omits some. The sample has some 66,000 clones, 70% to 80% seen once; the top ten hold around 2.5%. Isolating CD4+ T cells followed about 10 days of culture. The cohort was immunized with two doses of either the BNT162b2 or mRNA-1273 vaccine. The sample was CD4+ T cells from PBMCs cultured without peptide, taken after COVID-19 vaccination. The receptors were gathered from a human donor who received a COVID-19 vaccine.

V and J are TRBV7-9 and TRBJ2-5; D is uncertain. The CDR3 spans 13 residues. Germline values: CDR1 SEHNR, CDR2 FQNEAQ (reference sequence). V gave up 6 bases and J gave up 8 bases, with 16 bases separating them. The DNA for the CDR3 is TGTGCCAGCAGGTCCCAGGTACAGAATACCCAGTACTTC. This encodes CASRSQVQNTQYF.

This clone was counted a few times. This chain connects TRBV19 to TRBJ2-2; possible D gene TRBD2, 6 bases. This CDR3 contains 17 residues. CDR1 LNHDA and CDR2 SQIVND come from the germline V gene (reference sequence). Between the trimmed V and J ends, which lost 3 bases and 5 bases, there was a span of 19 bases. CDR3 sequence: CASSMRRSGDRTGELFF. As DNA, the CDR3 is TGTGCCAGTAGTATGCGGCGGTCGGGGGATCGTACCGGGGAGCTGTTTTTT.

This CDR3 is CSAQTGNTGELFF. In DNA form, the CDR3 reads TGCAGCGCCCAGACAGGAAACACCGGGGAGCTGTTTTTT. The V call is TRBV29-1, the J call TRBJ2-2; weak D call: TRBD1 (6 bases). Trimming removed 7 bases from V and 2 bases from J, with 11 bases in between. Germline V gives CDR1 SQVTM, CDR2 ANQGSEA. The CDR3 runs to 13 residues.

The chain recombines TRBV4-3 with TRBJ2-6; D is ambiguous. The germline V and J ends were trimmed by 0 bases and 2 bases, with 5 bases remaining between them. The CDR3 is 15 residues long. CDR1 and CDR2 (germline): LGHNA, YSLEER. The CDR3 sequence: CASSQERAGANVLTF. The DNA for the CDR3 is TGCGCCAGCAGCCAAGAACGGGCTGGGGCCAACGTCCTGACTTTC.